The rows below give T cell receptor beta chains drawn from one sample of a study of beta chain features in type 1 diabetes. TCRdb's table, derived via immunoSEQ multiplex PCR, lists solely in-frame clones and lacks some. Counted here are under 300,000 clones, about 15% occurring once; the ten biggest clones make up about 0.019%. Sample: naive CD4+ T cells from blood. The receptors originated from a man younger than 45 with type 1 diabetes. Both conserved end residues are part of each CDR3. A D gene is named only where the DNA matches it firmly. Size values are once, few and many counts, or a class for expanded clones, and some rows have none.

V	J	D	size	DNA	CDR3
TRBV10-3	TRBJ1-2	TRBD1	-	TGTGCCACCAACCAGGCGCAGACAGGGGGCACGAATGGCTACACCTTC	CATNQAQTGGTNGYTF
TRBV7-2	TRBJ2-7	-	few	TGTGCCAGCAGCTTAGCGGCCAGGGCCTACGAGCAGTACTTC	CASSLAARAYEQYF
TRBV29-1	TRBJ1-1	-	-	TGCAGCGTTGGCCAGGGGTTCACTGAAGCTTTCTTT	CSVGQGFTEAFF
TRBV6-1	TRBJ1-2	-	few	TGTGCCAGCAGTTTACAGGGCAACTATGGCTACACCTTC	CASSLQGNYGYTF
TRBV5-1	TRBJ1-5	-	few	TGCGCCAGCAGCTTGGATTCGGGGGATCAGCCCCAGCATTTT	CASSLDSGDQPQHF
TRBV7-2	TRBJ1-2	TRBD1	few	TGTGCCAGCAGTCCACCGGGACAGGGGCATGGCTACACCTTC	CASSPPGQGHGYTF
TRBV25-1	TRBJ2-1	TRBD2	few	TGTGCCAGCAGTTCCTTCGGGGGGGGGTCCTACAATGAGCAGTTCTTC	CASSSFGGGSYNEQFF
TRBV18	TRBJ1-2	TRBD1	-	TGTGCCAGCTCACTAAACTCCGGGACAGGGAATGGCTACACCTTC	CASSLNSGTGNGYTF
TRBV6-1	TRBJ2-7	-	few	TGTGCCATTTCTCCTCTCTACGATCAGTACTTC	CAISPLYDQYF
TRBV5-1	TRBJ1-2	TRBD1	-	TGCGCCAGCAGCCCCGGGACAGGGGGTCTAGGGTATGGCTACACCTTC	CASSPGTGGLGYGYTF
TRBV7-9	TRBJ2-7	TRBD2	-	TGTGCCAGCAGTTCTAGCGGGGGGCACTACGAGCAGTACTTC	CASSSSGGHYEQYF
TRBV29-1	TRBJ2-3	-	-	TGCAGCGTTGATGGGGCCGGGGATACGCAGTATTTT	CSVDGAGDTQYF
TRBV6-6	TRBJ1-1	-	few	TGTGCCAGCAGCGGGGGACCCGTGGGGACTGAAGCTTTCTTT	CASSGGPVGTEAFF
TRBV18	TRBJ2-1	-	few	TGTGCCAGCTCACCCAGGGCCGTATCTGTGGAGCAGTTCTTC	CASSPRAVSVEQFF
TRBV2	TRBJ2-1	TRBD2	-	TGTGCCAGCAGTGCCCGACTAGCGGGTTACAATGAGCAGTTCTTC	CASSARLAGYNEQFF
TRBV7-8	TRBJ1-5	-	-	TGTGCCAGCAGCCGAACGCCAGGGGATCAGCCCCAGCATTTT	CASSRTPGDQPQHF
TRBV18	TRBJ2-7	-	few	TGTGCCAGCTCACCACCGGATAGACAAACCGAGCAGTACTTC	CASSPPDRQTEQYF
TRBV5-1	TRBJ2-7	TRBD1	-	TGCGCCAGCAGCTTGTCCCCACAGGGGCCCTACGAGCAGTACTTC	CASSLSPQGPYEQYF
TRBV25-1	TRBJ2-1	-	few	TGTGCCAGCAGTGAAACTAGTTTAAGCAATGAGCAGTTCTTC	CASSETSLSNEQFF
TRBV6-5	TRBJ2-7	-	few	TGTGCCAGCAGGATGCTAGCCCTGGACGAGCAGTACTTC	CASRMLALDEQYF
TRBV6-5	TRBJ2-7	-	once	TGTGCCAGCAGCCGGGACAAGACCTACGAGCAGTACTTC	CASSRDKTYEQYF
TRBV4-1	TRBJ2-5	TRBD1	-	TGCGCCAGCAGCCAGCCTACAGGGGGCAAGAGAGAGACCCAGTACTTC	CASSQPTGGKRETQYF
TRBV19	TRBJ2-1	-	few	TGTGCCAGTACCACACCGGATGGTGCAGGGAACGGCAATGAGCAGTTCTTC	CASTTPDGAGNGNEQFF
TRBV4-1	TRBJ2-5	TRBD2	-	TGCGCCAGCAGCCAGCGGGGGGGCCCAGGGGAGACCCAGTACTTC	CASSQRGGPGETQYF